This T cell receptor beta chain was recovered during a study of blood T cell repertoires in COVID-19. Here immunoSEQ multiplex PCR was the method, and the copy in TCRdb shows in-frame clones only, minus some. The sample contains 210,000 or so clones, about four fifths of which appear only once. Trimming removed 5 bases from V and 3 bases from J; junction bases left unmatched: 6. The CDR3 length is 14 residues. Germline CDR1 MNHEY, CDR2 SMNVEV (reference sequence). This TCR came from a woman aged 45-60 years who had been exposed to COVID-19. The chain joins TRBV27 to TRBJ1-1, with TRBD1 matching over 7 bases. Sequencing used PBMCs or T cells enriched from blood (not recorded which). The CDR3 sequence is CASSPDRVYTEAFF. The CDR3 DNA is TGTGCCAGCAGTCCCGACAGGGTCTACACTGAAGCTTTCTTT.